This TCR beta chain was found in a study of Ad26.COV2.S vaccination and SARS-CoV-2 variants. Overall study: The COV1001 Ad26.COV2.S trial arm included the donor.

Profiled with immunoSEQ multiplex PCR; TCRdb holds only in-frame clones, not every one. The sample consists of about 400,000 clones, about four fifths of them appearing once. Overall study findings and caveats: For non-spike TCRs, breadth in vaccine recipients resembled that in placebo recipients. Using TCR breadth and depth analyses may have led to underestimated total T cell responses.

Regarding treatment: around 19 received Ad26.COV2.S at low or high dose, single or two shots; about 5 received placebo; per-sample allocation not given. After the first vaccine or placebo injection, samples were drawn on day 63. Ad26 vector vaccine expressed Wuhan-strain SARS-CoV-2 spike. V was clipped by 9 bases and J by 4 bases, with 6 bases between them. CDR1 MNHEY and CDR2 SVGAGI come from the germline V gene. CDR3 size: 10 residues. With regard to this clone: What it recognizes is unknown.

The source material was peripheral blood, sampled in a trial of Ad26.COV2.S vaccine versus placebo. The TCR comes from a person aged 18-65 years who received the Ad26.COV2.S COVID-19 vaccine or a placebo. The genes are TRBV6-5 and TRBJ2-5, with D unresolved. CDR3 loop: CASGRETQYF. In DNA, the CDR3 is TGTGCCAGTGGTCGAGAGACCCAGTACTTC.